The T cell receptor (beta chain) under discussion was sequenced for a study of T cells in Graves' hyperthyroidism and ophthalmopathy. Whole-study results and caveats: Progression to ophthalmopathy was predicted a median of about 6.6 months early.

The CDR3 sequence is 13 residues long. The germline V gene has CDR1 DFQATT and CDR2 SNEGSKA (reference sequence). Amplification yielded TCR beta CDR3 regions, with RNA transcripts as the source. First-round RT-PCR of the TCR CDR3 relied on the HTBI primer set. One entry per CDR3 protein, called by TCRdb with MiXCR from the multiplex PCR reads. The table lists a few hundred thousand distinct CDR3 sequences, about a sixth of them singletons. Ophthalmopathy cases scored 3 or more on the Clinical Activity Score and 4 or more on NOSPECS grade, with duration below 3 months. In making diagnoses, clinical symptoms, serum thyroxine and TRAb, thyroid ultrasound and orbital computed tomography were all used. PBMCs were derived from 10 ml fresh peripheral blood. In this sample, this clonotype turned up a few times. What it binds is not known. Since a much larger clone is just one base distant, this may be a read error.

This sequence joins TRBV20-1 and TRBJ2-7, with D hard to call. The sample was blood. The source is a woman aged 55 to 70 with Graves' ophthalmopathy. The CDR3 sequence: CSAMVASSCEQYF. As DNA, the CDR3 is TGCAGTGCTATGGTGGCAAGCTCCTGCGAGCAGTACTTC.